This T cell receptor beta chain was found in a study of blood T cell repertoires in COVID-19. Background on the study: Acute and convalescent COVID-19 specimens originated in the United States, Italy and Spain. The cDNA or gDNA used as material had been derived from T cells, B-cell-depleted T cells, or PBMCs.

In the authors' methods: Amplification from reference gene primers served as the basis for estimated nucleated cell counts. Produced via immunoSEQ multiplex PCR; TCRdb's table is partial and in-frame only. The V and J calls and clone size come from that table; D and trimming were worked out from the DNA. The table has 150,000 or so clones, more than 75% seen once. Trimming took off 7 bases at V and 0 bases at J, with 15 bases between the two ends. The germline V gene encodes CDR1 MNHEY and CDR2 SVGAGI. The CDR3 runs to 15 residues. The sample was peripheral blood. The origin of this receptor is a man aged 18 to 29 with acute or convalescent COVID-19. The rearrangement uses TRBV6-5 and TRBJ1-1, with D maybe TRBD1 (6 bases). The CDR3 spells CASIRNRALNTEAFF. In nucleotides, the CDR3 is TGTGCCAGCATTAGAAACAGGGCTCTGAACACTGAAGCTTTCTTT.